These T cell receptor beta chains were read from a single sample in a study of vaccination and CD4 T cells after COVID-19. Their antigens remain unidentified. TCRdb re-analysed the PCR reads in MiXCR, keeping a single row per CDR3 protein. Here the sample spans roughly 7,800 distinct CDR3 sequences, 25% to 35% being singletons. Sequencing used CD4+ T cells from blood, cultured in vitro. These receptors came from a human donor in good health. Each CDR3 is given with its conserved first and last residue. D genes are given only for firm matches. Clone size appears in some rows only: once, few, many, or a class for an expanded clone.

d_call j_call v_call clone_size cdr3_aa cdr3_nt
- TRBJ2-2 TRBV27 - CASSRRPGANTGELFF TGTGCCAGCAGTCGCAGACCAGGGGCGAACACCGGGGAGCTGTTTTTT
- TRBJ2-7 TRBV5-1 - CASSLVGGGYEQYF TGCGCCAGCAGCTTGGTTGGAGGGGGTTACGAGCAGTACTTC
TRBD2 TRBJ2-7 TRBV20-1 - CSARDGGLAGPVYEQYF TGCAGTGCTAGAGATGGGGGGCTAGCGGGACCCGTTTACGAGCAGTACTTC
TRBD2 TRBJ2-5 TRBV20-1 - CSATLLAGGPGETQYF TGCAGTGCGACCCTACTAGCGGGAGGGCCGGGAGAGACCCAGTACTTC
- TRBJ1-5 TRBV7-2 - CASSPTGGGNQPQHF TGTGCCAGCAGCCCCACCGGGGGGGGCAATCAGCCCCAGCATTTT
- TRBJ2-1 TRBV4-2 - CASSPEVWGSEQFF TGTGCCAGCAGCCCCGAGGTATGGGGCAGTGAGCAGTTCTTC
TRBD2 TRBJ2-4 TRBV20-1 - CSALIAGEDIQYF TGCAGTGCTCTTATAGCGGGAGAGGACATTCAGTACTTC
- TRBJ2-5 TRBV24-1 few CATSDSSGSGETQYF TGTGCCACCAGTGATTCTTCGGGGAGCGGAGAGACCCAGTACTTC
TRBD1 TRBJ1-5 TRBV20-1 few CSARDILKERQGSQPQHF TGCAGTGCTAGAGATATACTGAAAGAACGACAGGGAAGCCAGCCCCAGCATTTT
TRBD2 TRBJ2-1 TRBV29-1 - CSVVQREYSEQFF TGCAGCGTTGTTCAGCGGGAGTATAGTGAGCAGTTCTTC
- TRBJ1-2 TRBV24-1 - CATSGPGGGRGYTF TGTGCCACCAGTGGGCCGGGAGGGGGACGCGGCTACACCTTC
TRBD1 TRBJ2-7 TRBV25-1 - CASKDRTYEQYF TGTGCCAGCAAGGACAGGACCTACGAGCAGTACTTC
TRBD2 TRBJ2-1 TRBV4-3 - CASSHPSGLAGSYNEQFF TGCGCCAGCAGCCACCCATCGGGACTAGCGGGATCCTACAATGAGCAGTTCTTC
- TRBJ2-7 TRBV5-4 - CASSPGGDSYEQYF TGTGCCAGCAGCCCCGGTGGGGATTCTTACGAGCAGTACTTC
- TRBJ2-7 TRBV27 few CASSEMGGHFSYEQYF TGTGCCAGCAGTGAGATGGGGGGACACTTCTCCTACGAGCAGTACTTC
- TRBJ1-6 TRBV28 few CASNTHGQFNSPLHF TGTGCCAGCAATACCCACGGACAGTTTAATTCACCCCTCCACTTT
TRBD1 TRBJ1-6 TRBV7-2 medium-sized CASSPGTGVRAPLHF TGTGCCAGCAGCCCCGGGACAGGGGTTAGGGCACCCCTCCACTTT
- TRBJ1-5 TRBV7-2 few CASSPRAGNQPQHF TGTGCCAGCAGCCCCCGAGCGGGCAATCAGCCCCAGCATTTT
- TRBJ2-6 TRBV28 - CASSLSFGANVLTF TGTGCCAGCAGTTTATCCTTCGGGGCCAACGTCCTGACTTTC
TRBD1 TRBJ1-2 TRBV18 once CASSPGQRYGYTF TGTGCCAGCTCACCGGGACAGCGCTATGGCTACACCTTC
TRBD1 TRBJ2-7 TRBV20-1 few CSADGTGLYEQYF TGCAGTGCCGACGGGACAGGGCTTTACGAGCAGTACTTC
TRBD1 TRBJ2-7 TRBV20-1 few CSARVPGQGPYEQYF TGCAGTGCTAGAGTTCCGGGACAGGGACCCTACGAGCAGTACTTC
- TRBJ2-1 TRBV6-2/TRBV6-3 - CASSPPGSRGNEQFF TGTGCCAGCAGTCCCCCAGGCTCTAGGGGCAATGAGCAGTTCTTC
- TRBJ1-1 TRBV28 - CASSLFGPEAFF TGTGCCAGCAGTTTATTTGGGCCTGAAGCTTTCTTT
- TRBJ1-1 TRBV28 - CASSLSMRVAEAFF TGTGCCAGCAGTTTGTCTATGAGGGTAGCTGAAGCTTTCTTT
- TRBJ1-5 TRBV6-1 few CASTPATSPSRQPQHF TGTGCCAGCACTCCCGCCACGTCCCCCTCTCGACAGCCCCAGCATTTT
TRBD1 TRBJ2-2 TRBV6-1 - CASSRGQGAGELFF TGTGCCAGCAGCCGTGGACAGGGGGCCGGGGAGCTGTTTTTT
- TRBJ1-2 TRBV20-1 - CSARKKQVSGGYTF TGCAGTGCTAGGAAAAAACAGGTCTCAGGGGGCTACACCTTC
- TRBJ2-4 TRBV7-3 - CASSPAQGGIQYF TGTGCCAGCAGCCCCGCCCAGGGAGGCATTCAGTACTTC
- TRBJ2-3 TRBV7-2 - CASSYRGPDTQYF TGTGCCAGCAGCTACCGTGGCCCAGATACGCAGTATTTT
- TRBJ2-3 TRBV24-1 few CATSADGTDTQYF TGTGCCACCAGTGCGGACGGCACAGATACGCAGTATTTT
- TRBJ2-7 TRBV24-1 few CATSDGYEQYF TGTGCCACCAGTGATGGATACGAGCAGTACTTC
- TRBJ2-7 TRBV30 few CAWSVPLASSYEQYF TGTGCCTGGAGTGTCCCCCTGGCTAGCTCCTACGAGCAGTACTTC
TRBD1 TRBJ2-2 TRBV7-9 - CASSKGQGASGELFF TGTGCCAGCAGCAAGGGACAGGGGGCGTCCGGGGAGCTGTTTTTT
- TRBJ2-3 TRBV20-1 medium-sized CSARDRGWDTQYF TGCAGTGCTAGAGACCGGGGGTGGGATACGCAGTATTTT
- TRBJ1-2 TRBV27 few CASSLLARETMGYTF TGTGCCAGCAGTTTATTAGCCAGGGAAACTATGGGCTACACCTTC
- TRBJ2-7 TRBV10-3 - CAISRERSYEQYF TGTGCCATCAGCCGGGAGCGCTCCTACGAGCAGTACTTC
TRBD2 TRBJ2-3 TRBV29-1 - CSVEGGSGVDTQYF TGCAGCGTTGAAGGCGGGAGTGGCGTCGATACGCAGTATTTT
TRBD1 TRBJ1-2 TRBV7-2 - CASSLEGQGASYGYTF TGTGCCAGCAGCTTAGAAGGACAGGGGGCGAGCTATGGCTACACCTTC
- TRBJ1-5 TRBV28 few CASSFNIDQPQHF TGTGCCAGCAGTTTCAACATAGATCAGCCCCAGCATTTT
- TRBJ1-1 TRBV28 - CASSSHSAFTEAFF TGTGCCAGCAGTTCGCACTCAGCTTTTACTGAAGCTTTCTTT
- TRBJ1-1 TRBV7-9 few CASSSGRFEAFF TGTGCCAGCAGCTCGGGCCGCTTCGAAGCTTTCTTT